A selection of T cell receptor beta chains follows, all from one sample in a study of technical replicates of blood from several donors. The assay was immunoSEQ multiplex PCR, and TCRdb's table has in-frame clones only and misses some. This table holds tens of thousands of clones, 85% to 95% found once. Input material: PBMCs. The receptors stem from a human donor in good health. Some clones in this sample may be carry-over from other donors' samples. Both conserved end residues are part of each CDR3. D genes are given only for firm matches. Size is stated for part of the rows, as once, few or many counts, or as a class when the clone is expanded.

D gene: TRBD2
V gene: TRBV7-2
J gene: TRBJ2-7
clone size: NA
CDR3 DNA: TGTGCCAGCAGCCCCCAGATAACTAGCGGGGGGTATAACGAGCAGTACTTC
CDR3 protein: CASSPQITSGGYNEQYF

D gene: NA
V gene: TRBV30
J gene: TRBJ2-5
clone size: NA
CDR3 DNA: TGTGCCTGGAGTAAGGGGCTAGAAGAGACCCAGTACTTC
CDR3 protein: CAWSKGLEETQYF

D gene: TRBD1
V gene: TRBV29-1
J gene: TRBJ2-1
clone size: NA
CDR3 DNA: TGCAGCGTTGAACGGACAGGGAGCTCCTACAATGAGCAGTTCTTC
CDR3 protein: CSVERTGSSYNEQFF

D gene: NA
V gene: TRBV9
J gene: TRBJ2-5
clone size: NA
CDR3 DNA: TGTGCCAGCAGCAATACGGACGGGGTAGGTGGGGAGACCCAGTACTTC
CDR3 protein: CASSNTDGVGGETQYF

D gene: TRBD1
V gene: TRBV4-1
J gene: TRBJ1-5
clone size: NA
CDR3 DNA: TGCGCCAGCAGCCAAGATCTCGGGACAGGGTATCAGCCCCAGCATTTT
CDR3 protein: CASSQDLGTGYQPQHF

D gene: NA
V gene: TRBV18
J gene: TRBJ1-1
clone size: NA
CDR3 DNA: TGTGCCAGCTCACTCTACAGGACGGTGGGAACTGAAGCTTTCTTT
CDR3 protein: CASSLYRTVGTEAFF

D gene: TRBD2
V gene: TRBV7-7
J gene: TRBJ2-7
clone size: NA
CDR3 DNA: TGTGCCAGCAGTCCGGGACTAGCGGGAGAAAACGAGCAGTACTTC
CDR3 protein: CASSPGLAGENEQYF

D gene: TRBD1
V gene: TRBV2
J gene: TRBJ1-5
clone size: NA
CDR3 DNA: TGTGCCAGCAGCGGGACAGGGGGCTATCAGCCCCAGCATTTT
CDR3 protein: CASSGTGGYQPQHF

D gene: NA
V gene: TRBV5-8
J gene: TRBJ1-2
clone size: few
CDR3 DNA: TGTGCCAGCAGCGTACAGGCGAATGGCTACACCTTC
CDR3 protein: CASSVQANGYTF

D gene: NA
V gene: TRBV7-9
J gene: TRBJ2-7
clone size: NA
CDR3 DNA: TGTGCCAGCAGCCTTGGACAGAGCTCCTACGAGCAGTACTTC
CDR3 protein: CASSLGQSSYEQYF

D gene: TRBD1
V gene: TRBV29-1
J gene: TRBJ2-5
clone size: NA
CDR3 DNA: TGCAGCGTTGAGAGTTTGGGGACAGAGACGTCGGAGACCCAGTACTTC
CDR3 protein: CSVESLGTETSETQYF

D gene: NA
V gene: TRBV5-4
J gene: TRBJ2-7
clone size: once
CDR3 DNA: TGTGCCAGCAGCTTGACAGGAAAACGCTACGAGCAGTACTTC
CDR3 protein: CASSLTGKRYEQYF

D gene: TRBD1
V gene: TRBV7-2
J gene: TRBJ1-4
clone size: NA
CDR3 DNA: TGTGCCAGCAGCTTCCGGGACAGGGGTACTAATGAAAAACTGTTTTTT
CDR3 protein: CASSFRDRGTNEKLFF

D gene: TRBD2
V gene: TRBV29-1
J gene: TRBJ2-3
clone size: once
CDR3 DNA: TGCAGCGTTGAATGGGGGGGGATGAGGGATACGCAGTATTTT
CDR3 protein: CSVEWGGMRDTQYF

D gene: TRBD1
V gene: TRBV10-3
J gene: TRBJ1-4
clone size: NA
CDR3 DNA: TGTGCCATCAGTGAGTCGACGAGACAGGGGCCTAATGAAAAACTGTTTTTT
CDR3 protein: CAISESTRQGPNEKLFF

D gene: NA
V gene: TRBV25-1
J gene: TRBJ2-7
clone size: NA
CDR3 DNA: TGTGCCAGCAGTGACTCCGACGGGTACTCCTACGAGCAGTACTTC
CDR3 protein: CASSDSDGYSYEQYF

D gene: NA
V gene: TRBV18
J gene: TRBJ2-7
clone size: NA
CDR3 DNA: TGTGCCAGCTCACCACCGACAGGTAGCTCCTACGAGCAGTACTTC
CDR3 protein: CASSPPTGSSYEQYF

D gene: TRBD2
V gene: TRBV7-3
J gene: TRBJ2-1
clone size: NA
CDR3 DNA: TGTGCCAGCAGCCCGGGGAGGGGGTTAGCGGGAGGTAATGAGCAGTTCTTC
CDR3 protein: CASSPGRGLAGGNEQFF

D gene: TRBD1
V gene: TRBV2
J gene: TRBJ2-7
clone size: NA
CDR3 DNA: TGTGCCAGCAGTGCGCCAGGGGGCGCGGGGGAGCAGTACTTC
CDR3 protein: CASSAPGGAGEQYF

D gene: NA
V gene: TRBV16
J gene: TRBJ2-1
clone size: few
CDR3 DNA: TGTGCCAGCACCAAGGGGTCACGTAGCCCCTACAATGAGCAGTTCTTC
CDR3 protein: CASTKGSRSPYNEQFF

D gene: NA
V gene: TRBV11-2
J gene: TRBJ2-1
clone size: NA
CDR3 DNA: TGTGCCAGCAGCTTAGTTCGTGAGCAGTTCTTC
CDR3 protein: CASSLVREQFF

D gene: TRBD2
V gene: TRBV2
J gene: TRBJ2-1
clone size: NA
CDR3 DNA: TGTGCCAGCAATGTTGAGACTAGCGCCTTTAATGAGCAGTTCTTC
CDR3 protein: CASNVETSAFNEQFF